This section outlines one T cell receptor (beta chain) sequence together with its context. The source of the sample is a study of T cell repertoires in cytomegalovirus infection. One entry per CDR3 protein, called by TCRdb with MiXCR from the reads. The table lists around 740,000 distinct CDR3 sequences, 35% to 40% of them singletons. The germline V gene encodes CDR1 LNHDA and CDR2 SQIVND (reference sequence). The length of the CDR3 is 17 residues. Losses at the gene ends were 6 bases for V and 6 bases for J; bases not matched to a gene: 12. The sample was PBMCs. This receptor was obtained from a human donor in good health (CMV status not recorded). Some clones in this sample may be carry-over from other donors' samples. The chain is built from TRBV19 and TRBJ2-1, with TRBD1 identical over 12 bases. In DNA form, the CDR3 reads TGTGCCAGTAGCTATATTCTGGGACAGGGGGCATCCAATGAGCAGTTCTTC. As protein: CASSYILGQGASNEQFF. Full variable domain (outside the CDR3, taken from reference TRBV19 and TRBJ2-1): DGGITQSPKYLFRKEGQNVTLSCEQNLNHDAMYWYRQDPGQGLRLIYYSQIVNDFQKGDIAEGYSVSREKKESFPLTVTSAQKNPTAFYLCASSYILGQGASNEQFFGPGTRLTVL.